Shown below are 23 T cell receptor beta chains from a single sample sequenced in a study of spatial heterogeneity in lung cancer. The time point was: sample taken at primary tumor resection. Whole RNA from tumor, nontumor lung or frozen PBMC was sequenced unsorted. In TCRdb, the 5' RACE reads were re-called with MiXCR into one record per CDR3 protein. The sample consists of roughly 82,000 distinct CDR3 sequences, roughly an eighth of them appearing once. The sequences come from PBMCs, collected at surgery. The receptor set was obtained from a male donor with early-stage non-small cell lung cancer.

The rearrangement joins TRBV12-3 or TRBV12-4 to TRBJ2-2; TRBD2 might be the D (6 bases). Between the trimmed V and J ends, which lost 7 bases and 5 bases, there was a span of 14 bases. The CDR3 is 14 amino acids. The CDR3 DNA reads TGTGCCAGCACTTTCACCAGCGGGACCGGGGAGCTGTTTTTT. Translating gives CASTFTSGTGELFF.

The table lists this clonotype with a count of one. The rearrangement joins TRBV11-3 to TRBJ2-1; D is unclear. The V gene lost 1 base and the J gene lost 5 bases, with 6 bases spanning the gap. Germline V CDR1 and CDR2: SGHNT, YENEEA. The CDR3 runs to 13 residues. CDR3 bases: TGTGCCAGCAGCTTAGGGGCTCACAATGAGCAGTTCTTC. Amino acid sequence: CASSLGAHNEQFF.

In its sample, this clonotype was seen a few times. V gene TRBV7-3 combines with J gene TRBJ2-1, with D unclear. Trimming removed 8 bases at V and 6 bases at J, with 14 bases between. Germline-derived CDR1 and CDR2 are SGHTA and FQGTGA. This CDR3 contains 13 residues. Written as DNA, the CDR3 is TGTGCCAGCGCATCATACTACCCCAATGAGCAGTTCTTC. It specifies CASASYYPNEQFF.

The table lists this clonotype with a few counts. The chain couples TRBV7-9 to TRBJ2-3; 7 bases line up with TRBD2. V lost 5 bases to trimming and J lost 2 bases; unmatched junction nucleotides: 4. The CDR3 is 14 amino acids. The germline gives CDR1 SEHNR, CDR2 FQNEAQ (reference sequence). Written as DNA, the CDR3 is TGTGCCAGCAGCGCAAGCGGGAACACAGATACGCAGTATTTT. This encodes CASSASGNTDTQYF.

This clonotype came up a few times. One base away lies a much larger clone, so this may be a sequencing read error. The J gene is TRBJ2-3, the V gene TRBV9; 9 positions match TRBD1. The ends lost 3 bases at V and 2 bases at J; junction bases unmatched: 1. CDR3 length: 14 residues. Germline V gives CDR1 SGDLS, CDR2 YYNGEE. CDR3 amino acids: CASSGTGDTDTQYF. The CDR3 region has the DNA TGTGCCAGCAGCGGGACAGGGGACACAGATACGCAGTATTTT.

This clonotype came up a few times. This rearrangement joins TRBV4-1 to TRBJ2-7; no definite D call. This CDR3 spans 13 amino acids. In germline, CDR1 is MGHRA, CDR2 YSYEKL. With 4 bases removed from V and 2 bases from J, the gap between germline ends came to 9 bases. The CDR3 DNA is TGCGCCAGCAGCCCGGCGGTAACCTACGAGCAGTACTTC. Its protein is CASSPAVTYEQYF.

In its sample, this clonotype was seen many times. The rearrangement links TRBV29-1 to TRBJ2-5; TRBD2 agrees at 9 bases. The germline CDR1 and CDR2 sequences are SQVTM and ANQGSEA. The ends lost 3 bases at V and 1 base at J; junction bases unmatched: 3. CDR3 length: 14 residues. The CDR3 region is CSVEDSGGQETQYF. The CDR3 DNA sequence: TGCAGCGTTGAGGATAGCGGGGGCCAAGAGACCCAGTACTTC.

In this sample, this clonotype turned up a few times. The chain uses TRBV5-1 and TRBJ2-3; unclear D gene. The CDR3 runs 14 residues. Per the germline V gene, CDR1 is SGHRS and CDR2 is YFSETQ. Trimming removed 0 bases from V and 0 bases from J, with 5 bases in between. CDR3 DNA: TGCGCCAGCAGCTTGGCAGCCAGCACAGATACGCAGTATTTT. Translating it yields CASSLAASTDTQYF.

This clonotype was observed a handful of times. The V call is TRBV7-3, the J call TRBJ2-3; D perhaps matches TRBD2 (6 bases). The germline gives CDR1 SGHTA, CDR2 FQGTGA. The CDR3 extends over 16 amino acids. The V and J ends lost 5 bases and 5 bases respectively, with 20 bases between them. CDR3 loop: CASSQEGGAIEDTQYF. In nucleotides, the CDR3 is TGTGCCAGCAGCCAGGAGGGCGGGGCCATAGAAGATACGCAGTATTTT.

The chain recombines TRBV4-1 with TRBJ1-1; 8 positions match TRBD1. There are 18 residues in the CDR3. Germline CDR1 and CDR2: MGHRA and YSYEKL. Germline trimming cut 0 bases from V and 1 base from J; bases unmatched to any gene: 10. The CDR3, as DNA: TGCGCCAGCAGCCAAGAGTTATTCGGGACAGGCGAGAACACTGAAGCTTTCTTT. Protein sequence: CASSQELFGTGENTEAFF.

The genes are TRBV19 and TRBJ2-1, with 9 positions matching TRBD2. This CDR3 contains 14 residues. After removal of 8 bases from V and 9 bases from J, the junction contained 11 bases not matched to a gene. The germline V gene encodes CDR1 LNHDA and CDR2 SQIVND (reference sequence). CDR3 sequence: CASSLAGGPGEQFF. For the CDR3, the DNA is TGTGCCAGTTCTCTGGCGGGAGGGCCGGGTGAGCAGTTCTTC.

In this sample, this clonotype is medium-sized. The V gene is TRBV27, the J gene TRBJ2-6; D is uncertain. V was cut by 3 bases and J by 1 base, with 4 bases left in between. Looked up from germline, CDR1 is MNHEY and CDR2 is SMNVEV (reference sequence). The length of the CDR3 is 14 residues. CDR3 sequence reads: CASSLGSGANVLTF. In nucleotides, the CDR3 is TGTGCCAGCAGTTTGGGTTCTGGGGCCAACGTCCTGACTTTC.

This clonotype was seen only a few times. The rearrangement joins TRBV20-1 to TRBJ2-5; 11 positions match TRBD2. The germline gives CDR1 DFQATT, CDR2 SNEGSKA (reference sequence). J was trimmed by 5 bases and V by 0 bases; bases with no gene match: 8. This CDR3 has 16 amino acids. The CDR3 nucleotides are TGCAGTGCTAGAGATCAACTAGCGGGAGTGGGGGAGACCCAGTACTTC. As protein: CSARDQLAGVGETQYF.

V and J are TRBV2 and TRBJ2-2, with unresolved D. Germline V gives CDR1 SNHLY, CDR2 FYNNEI. Trimming stripped 2 bases from V and 1 base from J, with 8 bases between. The length of the CDR3 is 15 residues. The CDR3 coding sequence is TGTGCCAGCAGTGAAAGGGTTGTGAACACCGGGGAGCTGTTTTTT. It encodes CASSERVVNTGELFF.

This clonotype was observed a few times. Germline and junction disagree at one end, which may indicate a read error. V is TRBV3-1 and J is TRBJ2-1, with TRBD1 matching over 7 bases. The germline CDR1 and CDR2 sequences are LGHDT and YNNKEL (reference sequence). CDR3 length equals 13 residues. The CDR3 is CASSLGTAIQTSF. In DNA, the CDR3 is TGTGCCAGCAGCCTCGGGACAGCCATCCAAACCTCCTTC.

J is TRBJ2-3 and V is TRBV12-5, with D possibly matching TRBD2 (5 bases). The CDR3 runs to 13 residues. Trimming removed 4 bases from V and 3 bases from J, with 8 bases in between. Germline lookup yields CDR1 LGHNT and CDR2 FRNRAP. In DNA form, the CDR3 reads TGTGCTAGTGGTTACGGGGAGACAGATACGCAGTATTTT. As protein: CASGYGETDTQYF.

This clonotype showed up just a few times. The chain has TRBV3-1 and TRBJ2-3; no clear D. The CDR3 has 15 residues. Germline CDR1 and CDR2: LGHDT and YNNKEL (reference sequence). V was trimmed by 5 bases and J by 2 bases, leaving 14 bases between them. The CDR3 is CASSEDPATTDTQYF. CDR3 DNA sequence: TGTGCCAGCAGCGAGGACCCAGCCACCACAGATACGCAGTATTTT.

The gene calls are TRBV30 and TRBJ1-1; 7 bases match TRBD1. The germline V gene encodes CDR1 GTSNPN and CDR2 SVGIG (reference sequence). The J segment lost 4 bases and the V segment lost 2 bases, leaving 4 bases of the junction unmatched. This CDR3 has 13 residues. The CDR3 loop reads CAWSTDRATEAFF. The CDR3 DNA sequence: TGTGCCTGGAGTACTGACAGGGCCACTGAAGCTTTCTTT.

This clonotype showed up many times. This chain uses TRBV24-1 with TRBJ1-5; no clear D. The germline V gene encodes CDR1 KGHDR and CDR2 SFDVKD. The CDR3 has 13 amino acids. The germline V and J ends were trimmed by 5 bases and 3 bases, with 7 bases remaining between them. The CDR3 loop reads CATSGGANQPQHF. Written as DNA, the CDR3 is TGTGCCACCAGTGGCGGAGCCAATCAGCCCCAGCATTTT.

This chain uses TRBV5-1 with TRBJ2-7; 11 nucleotides match TRBD2. CDR3 size: 15 residues. From germline, CDR1 is SGHRS and CDR2 YFSETQ. The trim removed 0 bases at V and 7 bases at J, leaving 6 bases unmatched. This CDR3 is CASSLVTSGTHEQYF. The DNA of the CDR3 is TGCGCCAGCAGCTTGGTGACTAGCGGGACGCATGAGCAGTACTTC.

The sample holds a few counts of this clonotype. The chain combines TRBV5-1 with TRBJ2-7, with TRBD1 matching over 8 bases. V was pared by 4 bases and J by 3 bases, with 6 bases of the junction left unmatched. Germline loops: CDR1 SGHRS, CDR2 YFSETQ. The CDR3 length is 14 residues. CDR3 amino acids: CASSPGQAVYEQYF. CDR3 DNA: TGCGCCAGCAGCCCGGGACAGGCGGTCTACGAGCAGTACTTC.

This clonotype was picked up many times. The chain is built from TRBV7-8 and TRBJ2-1, with D maybe TRBD2 (6 bases). The V end lost 4 bases, the J end lost 2 bases, and 12 bases lay between the germline ends. This CDR3 contains 15 residues. The germline V gene has CDR1 SGHVS and CDR2 FQNEAQ. CDR3 residues: CASSSGGVTYNEQFF. CDR3 in DNA: TGTGCCAGCAGCTCCGGGGGAGTCACCTACAATGAGCAGTTCTTC.

This clonotype was observed a few times. The chain links TRBV5-1 to TRBJ2-7; a possible D gene is TRBD2 (5 bases). The CDR3 sequence is 15 residues long. CDR1 SGHRS and CDR2 YFSETQ come from the germline V gene. V lost 0 bases and J 5 bases, leaving 15 bases between the germline ends. This chain's CDR3 is CASSLVASAANEQYF. CDR3 in DNA: TGCGCCAGCAGCTTGGTAGCCTCAGCGGCCAACGAGCAGTACTTC.